Listed here are 7 T cell receptor beta chains from one sample, sequenced in a study of neurological immune-mediated disorders. In TCRdb, the 5' RACE reads were re-called with MiXCR into one record per CDR3 protein. The table has roughly 50,000 distinct CDR3 sequences, roughly 24% seen once. The sequencing sample was made of PBMCs. The receptor source for this set is an older woman in good health.

This clonotype was seen repeatedly, ten times or more. The J gene is TRBJ2-2, the V gene TRBV2; the D gene is possibly TRBD2 (6 bases). The CDR3 has 14 residues. Germline CDR1 SNHLY, CDR2 FYNNEI. Trimming took 8 bases from V and 6 from J, leaving 16 bases between them. The CDR3 DNA follows: TGTGCCAGCGAGGGAGGCGGCCAACCCGGGGAGCTGTTTTTT. Its protein product is CASEGGGQPGELFF.

There are many counts of this clonotype. The chain couples TRBV7-9 to TRBJ2-5; D is perhaps TRBD1 (6 bases). Between the trimmed V and J ends, which lost 4 bases and 5 bases, there was a span of 11 bases. The CDR3 covers 13 residues. From germline, CDR1 is SEHNR and CDR2 FQNEAQ (reference sequence). CDR3 sequence (DNA): TGTGCCAGCAGCTCACAGGGCAGGGAGACCCAGTACTTC. It yields the protein CASSSQGRETQYF. The variable domain in full, completed from reference TRBV7-9 and TRBJ2-5, reads DTGVSQNPRHKITKRGQNVTFRCDPISEHNRLYWYRQTLGQGPEFLTYFQNEAQLEKSRLLSDRFSAERPKGSFSTLEIQRTEQGDSAMYLCASSSQGRETQYFGPGTRLLVL.

The V call is TRBV5-1, the J call TRBJ2-4, with D possibly TRBD1 on 5 matching bases. Germline V CDR1 and CDR2: SGHRS, YFSETQ. The ends were cut back, 4 bases at V and 1 base at J, with 12 bases in the middle. The CDR3 has 15 residues. The CDR3 bases are TGCGCCAGCAGCGATCGTCACAGGGCCAAAAACATTCAGTACTTC. Translating it yields CASSDRHRAKNIQYF. Drawing the rest from reference TRBV5-1 and TRBJ2-4, the complete variable domain is KAGVTQTPRYLIKTRGQQVTLSCSPISGHRSVSWYQQTPGQGLQFLFEYFSETQRNKGNFPGRFSGRQFSNSRSEMNVSTLELGDSALYLCASSDRHRAKNIQYFGAGTRLSVL.

This clonotype was seen repeatedly, ten times or more. This rearrangement joins TRBV5-1 to TRBJ2-7; 10 bases fit TRBD2. The germline V gene has CDR1 SGHRS and CDR2 YFSETQ. After removal of 1 base from V and 6 bases from J, the junction contained 1 base not matched to a gene. The CDR3 length is 13 residues. Here the CDR3 reads CASSLPSGGEQYF. In DNA form, the CDR3 reads TGCGCCAGCAGCTTGCCTAGCGGGGGCGAGCAGTACTTC.

At least ten counts were recorded for this clonotype. This chain joins TRBV5-1 and TRBJ2-5; D is unresolved. CDR3 size: 15 residues. The V end lost 0 bases, the J end lost 2 bases, and 11 bases lay between the germline ends. Germline lookup yields CDR1 SGHRS and CDR2 YFSETQ. CDR3 DNA: TGCGCCAGCAGCTTGGGGGGATCTCCACAAGAGACCCAGTACTTC. This gives the protein CASSLGGSPQETQYF.

This clonotype was observed many times. The chain carries TRBV7-2 and TRBJ2-1; 9 bases match TRBD2. This CDR3 has 16 amino acids. Germline V CDR1 and CDR2: SGHTA, FQGNSA. J lost 8 bases, V lost 1 base, and 9 bases had no gene match. This CDR3 reads CASSLGAGGRQYEQFF. DNA of the CDR3: TGTGCCAGCAGCTTAGGAGCGGGAGGAAGGCAATATGAGCAGTTCTTC.

CDR3 region: CASSPGDTEAFF. DNA of the CDR3: TGTGCCAGCAGCCCCGGGGACACTGAAGCTTTCTTT. This chain connects TRBV6-2 or TRBV6-3 to TRBJ1-1; no clear D. The CDR3 contains 12 residues. Germline V gives CDR1 MNHEY, CDR2 SVGEGT. V lost 6 bases and J 3 bases, leaving 8 bases between the germline ends.